This T cell receptor (beta chain) was sequenced for a study of cytomegalovirus exposure and HLA in healthy donors. Regarding the study as a whole: The Asian-associated ancestry cluster reportedly had fewer N-insertions than the approximately 670-donor mean in a later analysis. A later analysis appeared to link common viral pathogens to several of the most significant clusters. Looking again later, the authors saw that most CMV-associated TCR beta chains seemed HLA-restricted. As immune exposure information, only CMV serostatus was available.

Both 60 Vbeta primers and 13 Jbeta primers went into the PCR. Profiled with immunoSEQ multiplex PCR; TCRdb holds only in-frame clones, not every one. The data contain 270,000 or so clones, around 90% of them singletons. CDR1 is MNHNS and CDR2 is SASEGT in the germline V gene. J was trimmed by 1 base and V by 7 bases; bases with no gene match: 4. The CDR3 sequence is 15 residues long. To note about this clone: Its antigen remains unknown.

The chain uses TRBV6-1 and TRBJ2-3; 11 nucleotides agree with TRBD2. The material sequenced was PBMCs. This TCR was recovered from a girl aged 2 to 10 in good health and CMV-seronegative. The CDR3 here is CASNLSGGGTDTQYF. The CDR3 nucleotides are TGTGCCAGCAACCTTAGCGGGGGGGGCACAGATACGCAGTATTTT.